This TCR beta chain was captured by sequencing in a study of identical twins. Regarding the study as a whole: Instead of following the same donors, the conclusions were based on cross-sectional statistical analysis. A lower insertion count was a feature of abundant cord blood beta clonotypes, with no such feature in memory repertoires.

MiXCR was run by TCRdb on the 5' RACE reads, yielding one entry per CDR3 protein. Found here are 450,000 or so distinct CDR3 sequences, 14% of them singletons; the top ten hold about 0.54%. In regard to this clonotype: The antigen is undetermined.

Germline CDR1 and CDR2: MNHEY and SVGAGI. The CDR3 has 14 residues. V trimming: 4 bases; J trimming: 3 bases; junction bases outside the gene matches: 6. The same data also contributed to another study, on yellow fever vaccine responses in identical twins.

The sample was CD4+ T cells sorted from blood. J is TRBJ2-7 and V is TRBV6-5; 7 nucleotides match TRBD2. The clonotype comes from a woman between 18 and 29 years old in good health. The chain's CDR3 is CASSSIGGSYEQYF. The CDR3 DNA reads as TGTGCCAGCAGTTCCATAGGCGGGAGCTACGAGCAGTACTTC.